Here is one T cell receptor (beta chain) with its context. As yet, its antigen is unknown. The CDR3 contains 15 residues. Per the germline V gene, CDR1 is SGHRS and CDR2 is YFSETQ. Trimming pared 4 bases from V and 1 base from J, leaving 14 bases between. The sample belongs to a study of cytomegalovirus exposure and HLA in healthy donors. Researchers ran the PCR with 60 Vbeta and 13 Jbeta primers. The assay was immunoSEQ multiplex PCR, and TCRdb's table has in-frame clones only and misses some. The sample gives about 84,000 clones, 55% to 70% of which show up once; over 14% is in the top ten. Study-wide results and limits: Segments of the TCR beta V type were, in most cases, productive about 87% or about 30% of the time in an earlier analysis. Among the most significant clusters, several appeared linked to common viral pathogens in a later analysis. After further analysis at a later stage, under 20,000 TCR beta sequences were associated with HLA alleles at 0.05 false discovery rate.

Sequencing was performed on PBMCs. The TCR originated in a woman in her forties in good health and CMV-seropositive. The chain has TRBV5-1 and TRBJ1-2; maybe TRBD1 (5 bases). The CDR3 DNA reads TGCGCCAGCAGCCCTCGGGGGTCGTTTAACTATGGCTACACCTTC. Its translation is CASSPRGSFNYGYTF.